This TCR beta chain was recorded in a study of cytotoxic CD8 clonotypes in ibrutinib-treated CLL. Study-wide background: Partial response was seen in approximately 24 patients and complete response in 2; after median around 72 months, roughly 14 stayed remitted, around 12 progressed. Average yields of 255,043 productive templates and tens of thousands of productive rearrangements characterized the samples. Study conclusions and caveats: Rising at ibrutinib response, clonality subsequently fell back toward baseline at progression. Public clonotypes occurred uncommonly; on treatment, they contracted or remained stable.

Remarks on this clone: The target antigen is unknown.

The CDR3 is 15 residues long. Germline V gene data show CDR1 as MNHEY and CDR2 as SVGAGI. V was shortened by 2 bases and J by 1 base, with 8 bases between the two germline ends. Sequencing was performed with immunoSEQ multiplex PCR; in TCRdb, only in-frame clones are kept and a portion is missing. In the table there are roughly 58,000 clones, 54% of which are singletons. This sequence was found in a human donor with chronic lymphocytic leukemia. This specimen was PBMCs, taken at disease progression, from a patient treated with ibrutinib. V is TRBV6-5 and J is TRBJ2-2; D may be TRBD1 or TRBD2 (6 bases each). DNA for the CDR3: TGTGCCAGCAGTTACGCGGGACAGAACACCGGGGAGCTGTTTTTT. The encoded protein is CASSYAGQNTGELFF.